Following are 29 T cell receptor beta chains from one sample sequenced in a study of cytomegalovirus exposure and HLA in healthy donors. 60 Vbeta and 13 Jbeta primers were used in PCR. Only in-frame clones appear in the TCRdb table, and some are missing; sequencing was by immunoSEQ multiplex PCR. Altogether 110,000 to 150,000 clones are present, 80% to 90% being singletons, with the ten largest covering 2% to 2.5%. The sequencing sample was made of PBMCs. The source of these receptors is a boy aged 2 to 9 in good health and CMV-seronegative.

V usage is TRBV7-9 and J usage is TRBJ1-6, with 7 bases that match TRBD1. The V segment lost 5 bases and the J segment 4 bases; nucleotides outside the gene matches: 8. Germline CDR1 reads SEHNR; CDR2 reads FQNEAQ (reference sequence). The CDR3 is 16 amino acids. The CDR3 region is CASSPTGAEYNSPLHF. The CDR3 bases are TGTGCCAGCAGCCCCACAGGGGCCGAATATAATTCACCCCTCCACTTT.

The chain uses TRBV7-6 and TRBJ2-1; D might be TRBD1 (5 bases). This CDR3 contains 13 residues. The germline V gene encodes CDR1 SGHVS and CDR2 FNYEAQ. V lost 1 base and J 8 bases, leaving 9 bases between the germline ends. CDR3 DNA sequence: TGTGCCAGCAGCTTAGTCGTCAGGGATGAGCAGTTCTTC. Translated: CASSLVVRDEQFF.

This chain links TRBV11-3 with TRBJ1-2; 9 bases line up with TRBD1. Looked up from germline, CDR1 is SGHNT and CDR2 is YENEEA. This CDR3 has 18 amino acids. V was pared by 5 bases and J by 1 base, with 14 bases of the junction left unmatched. CDR3 nucleotides: TGTGCCAGCAGCCCGGGGACAGGGTATAATGGAAGTAACTATGGCTACACCTTC. Translating it yields CASSPGTGYNGSNYGYTF.

This chain links TRBV28 with TRBJ1-5, with D unclear. This CDR3 is built from 15 residues. The germline V and J ends were trimmed by 4 bases and 1 base, with 11 bases remaining between them. Germline-derived CDR1 and CDR2 are MDHEN and SYDVKM. The CDR3 DNA reads TGTGCCAGCAGTTCCGGTTTTTTCAGCAATCAGCCCCAGCATTTT. It yields the protein CASSSGFFSNQPQHF.

The chain uses TRBV27 and TRBJ2-6; D is undetermined. CDR1 is MNHEY and CDR2 is SMNVEV in the germline V gene (reference sequence). The V end was cut by 6 bases, the J end by 4 bases, with 4 bases between. The CDR3 spans 12 residues. CDR3 region: CASSSGANVLTF. In DNA, the CDR3 is TGTGCCAGCAGCTCCGGGGCCAACGTCCTGACTTTC.

This chain connects TRBV11-3 to TRBJ2-2, with a tentative D call TRBD1 (5 bases). The germline V gene encodes CDR1 SGHNT and CDR2 YENEEA. The CDR3 is 17 residues long. The V end was cut by 5 bases, the J end by 2 bases, with 18 bases between. CDR3 sequence (DNA): TGTGCCAGCAGCATTATCCCACTGACAGTAAACACCGGGGAGCTGTTTTTT. This encodes CASSIIPLTVNTGELFF.

This clone was seen a few times. CDR3 bases: TGTGCCAGCAGCACCGGGACAGGAGGGGTCGAGCAGTACTTC. It codes for CASSTGTGGVEQYF. The V call is TRBV13, the J call TRBJ2-7; TRBD1 matches at 8 bases. The CDR3 is 14 residues long. Germline V gene sequence: CDR1 PRHDT, CDR2 FYEKMQ (reference sequence). The junction had 9 bases not matched to a gene; V was cut back by 5 bases and J by 6 bases.

V and J are TRBV6-5 and TRBJ2-1; maybe TRBD2 (6 bases). V was clipped by 4 bases and J by 5 bases, with 12 bases between them. The CDR3 length is 14 residues. Germline CDR1 is MNHEY and CDR2 is SVGAGI. Here the CDR3 DNA reads TGTGCCAGCAGTTGGCGGGGAACGGACAATGAGCAGTTCTTC. This encodes CASSWRGTDNEQFF.

The chain couples TRBV5-4 to TRBJ2-7; 9 nucleotides line up with TRBD1. After removal of 2 bases from V and 5 bases from J, the junction contained 5 bases not matched to a gene. CDR1 and CDR2 from the germline V gene are SGHNT and YYREEE (reference sequence). The CDR3 is 14 residues long. CDR3 nucleotides: TGTGCCAGCAGCTTAGGACAGGGGAGGAACGAGCAGTACTTC. Translating gives CASSLGQGRNEQYF.

This rearrangement joins TRBV29-1 to TRBJ2-5; no definite D call. The germline gives CDR1 SQVTM, CDR2 ANQGSEA. The CDR3 spans 10 residues. Trimming removed 3 bases at V and 5 bases at J, with 4 bases between. CDR3 loop: CSVDRETQYF. DNA of the CDR3: TGCAGCGTTGACCGGGAGACCCAGTACTTC.

A few counts support this clone. V and J are TRBV7-2 and TRBJ2-5; 9 bases are shared with TRBD1. V was pared by 9 bases and J by 5 bases, with 7 bases of the junction left unmatched. The CDR3 consists of 13 residues. Germline lookup yields CDR1 SGHTA and CDR2 FQGNSA. Here the CDR3 reads CASQDRGRETQYF. CDR3 nucleotides: TGTGCCAGTCAAGACAGGGGGAGGGAGACCCAGTACTTC.

This chain joins TRBV19 and TRBJ1-5; unclear D gene. The germline V gene has CDR1 LNHDA and CDR2 SQIVND (reference sequence). CDR3 length equals 13 residues. Trimming took off 6 bases at V and 7 bases at J, with 13 bases between the two ends. The CDR3 protein is CASRIPTGQPQHF. The CDR3 coding sequence is TGTGCCAGTAGGATCCCGACGGGACAGCCCCAGCATTTT.

This clone was counted between two and nine times. V is TRBV5-4 and J is TRBJ2-3; 7 bases map to TRBD2. This CDR3 comprises 14 residues. CDR1 SGHNT and CDR2 YYREEE come from the germline V gene (reference sequence). V lost 0 bases, J lost 8 bases, and 6 bases stayed unmatched. The CDR3 here is CASSLAAGRGTQYF. The CDR3 region has the DNA TGTGCCAGCAGCTTGGCCGCAGGGAGGGGTACGCAGTATTTT.

The rearrangement uses TRBV12-5 and TRBJ1-1; no reliable D call. This CDR3 has 13 residues. Germline-derived CDR1 and CDR2 are LGHNT and FRNRAP. Trimming cost V 6 bases and J 7 bases, with 15 bases left between them. The CDR3 loop reads CASGYDAGGEAFF. The CDR3 region has the DNA TGTGCTAGTGGCTATGACGCGGGTGGTGAAGCTTTCTTT. Drawing the rest from reference TRBV12-5 and TRBJ1-1, the complete variable domain is DARVTQTPRHKVTEMGQEVTMRCQPILGHNTVFWYRQTMMQGLELLAYFRNRAPLDDSGMPKDRFSAEMPDATLATLKIQPSEPRDSAVYFCASGYDAGGEAFFGQGTRLTVV.

The chain combines TRBV5-4 with TRBJ2-1; D uncertain. CDR1 SGHNT and CDR2 YYREEE come from the germline V gene (reference sequence). Between the trimmed V and J ends, which lost 4 bases and 0 bases, there was a span of 14 bases. The CDR3 loop spans 16 amino acids. The CDR3 protein is CASSPSFGLSYNEQFF. The DNA for the CDR3 is TGTGCCAGCAGCCCGAGTTTTGGGCTCTCCTACAATGAGCAGTTCTTC.

The rearrangement joins TRBV6-5 to TRBJ1-2; 8 positions agree with TRBD1. The CDR3 contains 14 residues. Germline V CDR1 and CDR2: MNHEY, SVGAGI. The trim removed 6 bases at V and 5 bases at J, leaving 8 bases unmatched. CDR3 coding DNA: TGTGCCAGCAGCGGACAGGGAGGCTGGTATGGCTACACCTTC. Translation gives CASSGQGGWYGYTF.

The V call is TRBV6-5, the J call TRBJ2-1, with D perhaps TRBD2 (5 bases). The CDR3 runs 15 residues. The ends were cut back, 3 bases at V and 1 base at J, with 10 bases in the middle. Germline V gene lookup returns CDR1 MNHEY and CDR2 SVGAGI. The CDR3 spells CASSYRRGSYNEQFF. For the CDR3, the DNA is TGTGCCAGCAGTTATCGACGGGGATCCTACAATGAGCAGTTCTTC.

This clone occurred once. The chain couples TRBV6-5 to TRBJ2-1, with TRBD2 matching over 13 bases. V trimming: 6 bases; J trimming: 5 bases; junction bases outside the gene matches: 4. The germline V gene encodes CDR1 MNHEY and CDR2 SVGAGI. The CDR3 sequence is 15 residues long. CDR3 sequence: CASSRLAGGHNEQFF. CDR3 bases: TGTGCCAGCAGCCGACTAGCGGGAGGTCACAATGAGCAGTTCTTC.

The J gene is TRBJ2-6, the V gene TRBV5-4; no definite D call. V lost 4 bases and J lost 1, with 6 bases in between. From germline, CDR1 is SGHNT and CDR2 YYREEE (reference sequence). This CDR3 comprises 14 residues. CDR3 sequence reads: CASSGRSGANVLTF. For the CDR3, the DNA is TGTGCCAGCAGCGGTAGATCTGGGGCCAACGTCCTGACTTTC.

The chain has TRBV15 and TRBJ1-3; D may be TRBD1 (5 bases). The CDR3 is 17 residues long. Trimming stripped 0 bases from V and 8 bases from J, with 20 bases between. CDR1 is LNHNV and CDR2 is YYDKDF in the germline V gene (reference sequence). This CDR3 reads CATSRDPSSGGRDTIYF. In DNA, the CDR3 is TGTGCCACCAGCAGAGATCCGAGTTCGGGGGGTCGGGACACCATATATTTT.

The chain employs TRBV11-3 and TRBJ2-7, with 10 bases fitting TRBD2. Germline lookup yields CDR1 SGHNT and CDR2 YENEEA. V was pared by 3 bases and J by 2 bases, with 7 bases of the junction left unmatched. The CDR3 extends over 16 amino acids. The CDR3 sequence: CASSFLAGVGAYEQYF. DNA for the CDR3: TGTGCCAGCAGCTTCCTAGCGGGAGTAGGGGCCTACGAGCAGTACTTC. The whole variable domain, remainder taken from reference TRBV11-3 and TRBJ2-7, is EAGVVQSPRYKIIEKKQPVAFWCNPISGHNTLYWYLQNLGQGPELLIRYENEEAVDDSQLPKDRFSAERLKGVDSTLKIQPAELGDSAVYLCASSFLAGVGAYEQYFGPGTRLTVT.

This rearrangement joins TRBV28 to TRBJ1-4; D is possibly TRBD1 (5 bases). The CDR3 is 14 amino acids. V lost 3 bases and J lost 7, with 12 bases in between. Germline CDR1 and CDR2: MDHEN and SYDVKM. CDR3 amino acids: CASSFGALGEKLFF. The CDR3, as DNA: TGTGCCAGCAGTTTTGGGGCGCTGGGTGAAAAACTGTTTTTT.

The CDR3 DNA reads as TGTGCCAGCAGCTTAGGCATCGAAGGGGGCCTCACCGGGGAGCTGTTTTTT. It yields the protein CASSLGIEGGLTGELFF. The gene calls are TRBV13 and TRBJ2-2, with 7 bases identical to TRBD1. Per germline, CDR1 PRHDT and CDR2 FYEKMQ (reference sequence). The CDR3 is 17 amino acids. Trimming removed 0 bases from V and 4 bases from J; junction bases left unmatched: 8. Filled out from reference TRBV13 and TRBJ2-2, the complete variable domain reads AAGVIQSPRHLIKEKRETATLKCYPIPRHDTVYWYQQGPGQDPQFLISFYEKMQSDKGSIPDRFSAQQFSDYHSELNMSSLELGDSALYFCASSLGIEGGLTGELFFGEGSRLTVL.

This sequence joins TRBV25-1 and TRBJ2-7, with 7 positions matching TRBD1. J gave up 3 bases and V 4 bases, and 6 bases lay outside the gene matches. Looked up from germline, CDR1 is MGHDK and CDR2 is SYGVNS. The CDR3 runs 14 residues. CDR3: CASSGGTENYEQYF. As DNA, the CDR3 is TGTGCCAGCAGTGGAGGGACAGAAAACTACGAGCAGTACTTC.

This chain uses TRBV6-5 with TRBJ2-5, with 11 bases fitting TRBD2. V shed 4 bases and J 3 bases; nucleotides not matched to a gene: 4. This CDR3 comprises 15 residues. Germline CDR1 and CDR2: MNHEY and SVGAGI. As DNA, the CDR3 is TGTGCCAGCAGTTCGCCGACTAGCGGGGAAGAGACCCAGTACTTC. Translation gives CASSSPTSGEETQYF.

This clone has more than one count but fewer than ten. This chain links TRBV28 with TRBJ1-1, with D perhaps matching TRBD1 (6 bases). The germline V gene encodes CDR1 MDHEN and CDR2 SYDVKM. The CDR3 is 11 residues long. The V and J ends lost 6 bases and 11 bases respectively, with 13 bases between them. CDR3 bases: TGTGCCAGCAGGCTGAACAGGGATGCTTTCTTT. Translating gives CASRLNRDAFF.

This clone was picked up a small number of times. The chain carries TRBV9 and TRBJ2-2, with 8 bases fitting TRBD1. After removal of 3 bases from V and 4 bases from J, the junction contained 5 bases not matched to a gene. This CDR3 is built from 15 residues. The germline CDR1 and CDR2 sequences are SGDLS and YYNGEE. The CDR3 sequence: CASSGRDRRTGELFF. The CDR3 DNA sequence: TGTGCCAGCAGCGGCCGGGACAGGCGCACCGGGGAGCTGTTTTTT.

The gene calls are TRBV5-1 and TRBJ2-2; possible D gene TRBD2, 5 bases. Germline-derived CDR1 and CDR2 are SGHRS and YFSETQ. CDR3 length equals 15 residues. The V end lost 0 bases, the J end lost 4 bases, and 10 bases lay between the germline ends. The CDR3 protein is CASSLEGLTTGELFF. CDR3 nucleotides: TGCGCCAGCAGCTTGGAAGGACTCACCACCGGGGAGCTGTTTTTT.

The chain joins TRBV27 to TRBJ1-4, with 12 bases aligning to TRBD1. V trimming: 4 bases; J trimming: 8 bases; junction bases outside the gene matches: 2. The CDR3 runs 14 residues. Germline CDR1 MNHEY, CDR2 SMNVEV (reference sequence). The CDR3 bases are TGTGCCAGCAGTTGGGACAGGGGGCAAGAAAAACTGTTTTTT. Amino acid sequence: CASSWDRGQEKLFF.